This TCR beta chain was sequenced for a study of a mutant IDH1 vaccine in newly diagnosed glioma. In the study overall: Patients were pretreated with radiotherapy, temozolomide, or both, mostly both. Study-wide findings and caveats: Induction of immune responses by the vaccine occurred in 93.3% of patients. Pseudoprogression appeared unlinked to shifts in leading peripheral T cell clonotypes.

Time point described: baseline, week 1 (first vaccination visit). Treatment defined: pre-vaccination baseline after standard-of-care therapy. The donors' diagnosis was new WHO grade 3 or 4 astrocytoma that was IDH1-mutant and ATRX-lost. Comment on this clone: Antigen: not known.

Produced via immunoSEQ multiplex PCR; TCRdb's table is partial and in-frame only. This sample has approximately 70,000 clones, with 60% to 85% found just once. This receptor was obtained from a man aged 50 to 60 with glioma. Sequenced here: PBMCs, sampled from a glioma patient treated with radiotherapy, temozolomide or both.

The CDR3 sequence is CASSLASYSANYGYTF. DNA for the CDR3: TGTGCCAGCAGCTTGGCCTCCTACAGTGCTAACTATGGCTACACCTTC. The V gene is TRBV5-6, the J gene TRBJ1-2, with unresolved D. The V and J ends lost 0 bases and 0 bases respectively, with 12 bases between them. Germline-derived CDR1 and CDR2 are SGHDT and YYEEEE. The CDR3 has 16 residues.